This TCR beta chain was observed in a study of vaccination effects on CD4 cells after COVID-19. Sequencing in the ViraFEST assay came after antigen-specific CD4+ T cells had been expanded with viral peptide pools, which were used to stimulate PBMC. With approximately 10 days of culture completed, CD4+ T cells were isolated. About this clone: Its target is unknown.

The data were produced by immunoSEQ multiplex PCR, yet TCRdb's version contains in-frame clones alone and is incomplete. Of tens of thousands of clones listed, over 70% were seen once; the top ten hold 10% to 15%. Sequencing used CD4+ T cells from PBMCs cultured with HCoV-229E spike peptides, obtained before COVID-19 vaccination. The receptor was derived from a human donor who received a COVID-19 vaccine.

CDR3 sequence (DNA): TGTGCCAGCAGCTTGTCAGGGTATGGCTACACCTTC. It encodes CASSLSGYGYTF. The V and J genes are TRBV5-5 and TRBJ1-2, with a weak D call TRBD1 (5 bases). This CDR3 region has 12 residues. The germline V gene encodes CDR1 SGHKS and CDR2 YYEKEE (reference sequence). V lost 1 base to trimming and J lost 5 bases, with 6 bases between them.